This paragraph covers one TCR beta chain sequence. The antigen remains undetermined. This record belongs to a study of T cells expressing NK-cell markers. On the study more broadly: Eight donors were sequenced, of whom seven were HCMV-seropositive, while the remaining one was HCMV-seronegative. Study-level results: Dominant NKG2C+ clonotypes in 6 or 7 donors made up roughly 1.0-7.0% of CD8+ T cells.

Reanalyzing the 5' RACE reads, TCRdb keeps one entry per CDR3 protein, without DNA. Recorded for this sample: about 160,000 distinct CDR3 sequences. The CDR3 runs 15 residues. Germline V gene lookup returns CDR1 SGHVS and CDR2 FQNEAQ. The clonotype comes from a man aged 18 to 69 in good health. The V call is TRBV7-8, the J call TRBJ2-1; TCRdb's D call, TRBD2, is unchecked because there is no DNA. The sample was blood T cells: a sorted CD56 or NKG2C T cell subset, CD4+ or CD8+ T cells, or bulk PBMC T cells (not recorded which). CDR3 protein: CASSLALAGLNEQFF.